These T cell receptor beta chains were read from a single sample in a study of blood T cell repertoires in COVID-19. Generated by immunoSEQ multiplex PCR, the TCRdb table keeps only in-frame clones and is missing some. The sample lists around 150,000 clones, about 86% seen once, with about 8.2% in the top ten. Sequencing was performed on peripheral blood. All receptors derive from a man between 60 and 75 years old with acute or convalescent COVID-19. CDR3s include the opening cysteine and the closing phenylalanine or tryptophan. The D gene is left open where the match is weak. Some rows mark clone size as missing; the rest say once, few, many or name a class of expanded clone.

DNA: TGTGCCACCAGTGATCCCAGCGGGAGAACCTCTGGTGAGCAGTTCTTC
CDR3: CATSDPSGRTSGEQFF
V: TRBV24-1
size: once
J: TRBJ2-1
D: TRBD2

DNA: TGTGCCAGCAGCGAAACTAGGAAAGCTTTCTTT
CDR3: CASSETRKAFF
V: TRBV6-2/TRBV6-3
size: once
J: TRBJ1-1
D: -

DNA: TGCAGCGTTGGAGCGGGTCCGGTGGCCCAGTACTTC
CDR3: CSVGAGPVAQYF
V: TRBV29-1
size: -
J: TRBJ2-5
D: -

DNA: TGTGCCAGCAGTAGCGACAGGGGGCCGGGAACTGAAGCTTTCTTT
CDR3: CASSSDRGPGTEAFF
V: TRBV6-5
size: -
J: TRBJ1-1
D: TRBD1

DNA: TGTGCCAGCAGCTCTATTTCCGGGGGCTACACCTTC
CDR3: CASSSISGGYTF
V: TRBV7-8
size: -
J: TRBJ1-2
D: -

DNA: TGTGCCAGCAGCTCGGGACTAGCGGGAGCCCGAAGCTCCTACAATGAGCAGTTCTTC
CDR3: CASSSGLAGARSSYNEQFF
V: TRBV7-9
size: few
J: TRBJ2-1
D: TRBD2

DNA: TGTGCCAGCAGTGAACTTCGAGGGCCTCGGGAAGCTTTCTTT
CDR3: CASSELRGPREAFF
V: TRBV6-1
size: -
J: TRBJ1-1
D: -

DNA: TGTGCCAGCAGTTTATGGGAGGGAAACTACGAGCAGTACTTC
CDR3: CASSLWEGNYEQYF
V: TRBV28
size: -
J: TRBJ2-7
D: -

DNA: TGTGCCAGCAGCTTGCCGGGACTAGCGGGAGGTAAGAACGAGCAGTACTTC
CDR3: CASSLPGLAGGKNEQYF
V: TRBV13
size: -
J: TRBJ2-7
D: TRBD2

DNA: TGTGCCAGCAGCCAAGATCCCGACAGGGGGAATTCACCCCTCCACTTT
CDR3: CASSQDPDRGNSPLHF
V: TRBV4-2
size: -
J: TRBJ1-6
D: TRBD1

DNA: TGTGCCACCAGTGATGGGACAGGGTTTCAGGGCTACACCTTC
CDR3: CATSDGTGFQGYTF
V: TRBV24-1
size: -
J: TRBJ1-2
D: TRBD1

DNA: TGTGCCAGCAGCAGGACGAGGGACAGCCCCTACGAGCAGTACTTC
CDR3: CASSRTRDSPYEQYF
V: TRBV2
size: -
J: TRBJ2-7
D: TRBD1

DNA: TGCGCCAGCAGCTTGGGACTAGCCCAAGAGGCCCAGTACTTC
CDR3: CASSLGLAQEAQYF
V: TRBV5-1
size: -
J: TRBJ2-5
D: TRBD2

DNA: TGCGCCAGCAGCCGGGGACAGGGGTTAACAGATACGCAGTATTTT
CDR3: CASSRGQGLTDTQYF
V: TRBV5-1
size: -
J: TRBJ2-3
D: TRBD1

DNA: TGTGCCACCAGTGATCCCCGTTCGTCGACGGAGCAGCATTTT
CDR3: CATSDPRSSTEQHF
V: TRBV24-1
size: -
J: TRBJ1-5
D: -

DNA: TGCAGTGCTAGTTTCTGGGGAGAATACGAGCAGTACTTC
CDR3: CSASFWGEYEQYF
V: TRBV20-1
size: -
J: TRBJ2-7
D: -

DNA: TGTGCCAGCAGTGCCACAGGTAACTCCTACGAGCAGTACTTC
CDR3: CASSATGNSYEQYF
V: TRBV28
size: once
J: TRBJ2-7
D: -

DNA: TGTGCCAGTAGTATCCGGGAGATAAATGAGCAGTTCTTC
CDR3: CASSIREINEQFF
V: TRBV19
size: -
J: TRBJ2-1
D: -

DNA: TGCGCCAGCAGCCGTGGACTAGCGGGAGAAGGGTACGAGCAGTACTTC
CDR3: CASSRGLAGEGYEQYF
V: TRBV4-1
size: -
J: TRBJ2-7
D: TRBD2

DNA: TGTGCCAGTAGTCTTAGCGGGAGAAGCTCCTACGAGCAGTACTTC
CDR3: CASSLSGRSSYEQYF
V: TRBV19
size: -
J: TRBJ2-7
D: TRBD2

DNA: TGTGCCAGCAGTGGAGGAATGGGCGGGAGAACCTACAATGAGCAGTTCTTC
CDR3: CASSGGMGGRTYNEQFF
V: TRBV2
size: -
J: TRBJ2-1
D: TRBD2

DNA: TGTGCCAGCAGCGTGGGGACCCTCGGGAGTTTATTCTACAATGAGCAGTTCTTC
CDR3: CASSVGTLGSLFYNEQFF
V: TRBV9
size: -
J: TRBJ2-1
D: -

DNA: TGTGCCAGCAGTGAACGGACAGCTGAAGCTTTCTTT
CDR3: CASSERTAEAFF
V: TRBV2
size: -
J: TRBJ1-1
D: -

DNA: TGCAGCGTTGACAGGGACACAGATACGCAGTATTTT
CDR3: CSVDRDTDTQYF
V: TRBV29-1
size: -
J: TRBJ2-3
D: -

DNA: TGTGCCAAGGGACTAGCGGGATCTAGGAGCTCCTACGAGCAGTACTTC
CDR3: CAKGLAGSRSSYEQYF
V: TRBV6-4
size: -
J: TRBJ2-7
D: TRBD2

DNA: TGTGCCAGCAGCACGCGGACTAGCGGGGGCGAGCAGTACTTC
CDR3: CASSTRTSGGEQYF
V: TRBV7-2
size: -
J: TRBJ2-7
D: TRBD2

DNA: TGTGCCAGTAGTTCCGGGTATTTGAACACTGAAGCTTTCTTT
CDR3: CASSSGYLNTEAFF
V: TRBV19
size: -
J: TRBJ1-1
D: -

DNA: TGTGCCAGCAGTTTGGTTCGGGAGGGAGAGCAGTACTTC
CDR3: CASSLVREGEQYF
V: TRBV27
size: -
J: TRBJ2-7
D: TRBD2

DNA: TGCGCCAGCAGCTTGGAACAGGGTGGACTCTACGAGCAGTACTTC
CDR3: CASSLEQGGLYEQYF
V: TRBV5-1
size: few
J: TRBJ2-7
D: -

DNA: TGTGCCAGCAGTTTATGGGGCCCCGGGGGACTACACCAGAACTATGGCTACACCTTC
CDR3: CASSLWGPGGLHQNYGYTF
V: TRBV28
size: -
J: TRBJ1-2
D: -

DNA: TGTGCCAGCATGGGGCTAGCGATAAACTCCTACGAGCAGTACTTC
CDR3: CASMGLAINSYEQYF
V: TRBV28
size: -
J: TRBJ2-7
D: -

DNA: TGTGCCAGCGCACCGGGACTGACTTACGAGCAGTACTTC
CDR3: CASAPGLTYEQYF
V: TRBV28
size: -
J: TRBJ2-7
D: -

DNA: TGTGCCAGCAGTCCCCGGGGAGCGAGCAATGAGCAGTTCTTC
CDR3: CASSPRGASNEQFF
V: TRBV27
size: -
J: TRBJ2-1
D: -

DNA: TGTGCCAGCAGCGGCCGTGGGGCGGGGAGCTCCTACAATGAGCAGTTCTTC
CDR3: CASSGRGAGSSYNEQFF
V: TRBV3-1/TRBV3-2
size: -
J: TRBJ2-1
D: -

DNA: TGTGCCAGCAGTTCCAGGGATTTGAACACTGAAGCTTTCTTT
CDR3: CASSSRDLNTEAFF
V: TRBV7-9
size: -
J: TRBJ1-1
D: -

DNA: TGTGCCAGCAGCGTGAGAACCAGGGACAACAGGGGGGGCGATCCCAAAAACATTCAGTACTTC
CDR3: CASSVRTRDNRGGDPKNIQYF
V: TRBV9
size: -
J: TRBJ2-4
D: -

DNA: TGTGCCAGCAGCTTACTTCTAGATGGTGAGCAGTTCTTC
CDR3: CASSLLLDGEQFF
V: TRBV7-8
size: -
J: TRBJ2-1
D: -

DNA: TGTGCCAGCAGGGGACAGGGAGACAATCAGCCCCAGCATTTT
CDR3: CASRGQGDNQPQHF
V: TRBV25-1
size: -
J: TRBJ1-5
D: TRBD1

DNA: TGTGCCAGCTCTCGCAACAGGGGGCAGGCAGAAAAACTGTTTTTT
CDR3: CASSRNRGQAEKLFF
V: TRBV18
size: once
J: TRBJ1-4
D: TRBD1

DNA: TGCGCCAGCAGTCAATCCCTCTTGCGGGAAAATTCACCCCTCCACTTT
CDR3: CASSQSLLRENSPLHF
V: TRBV23-1
size: -
J: TRBJ1-6
D: -